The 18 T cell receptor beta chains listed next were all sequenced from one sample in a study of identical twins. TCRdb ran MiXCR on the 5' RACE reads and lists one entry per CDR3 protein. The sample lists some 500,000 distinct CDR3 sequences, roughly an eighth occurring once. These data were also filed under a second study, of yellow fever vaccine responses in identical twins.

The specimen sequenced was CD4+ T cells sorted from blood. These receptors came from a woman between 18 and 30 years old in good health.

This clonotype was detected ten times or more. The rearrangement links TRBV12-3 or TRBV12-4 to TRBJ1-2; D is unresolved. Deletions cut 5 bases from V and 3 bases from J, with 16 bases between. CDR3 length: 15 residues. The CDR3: CASSPGVGSHYGYTF. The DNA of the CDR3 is TGTGCCAGCAGTCCCGGGGTGGGATCTCACTATGGCTACACCTTC.

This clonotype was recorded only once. As DNA, the CDR3 is TGTGCCAGCGGGGGCACAGGGGGCTTTTCTGGGGCCAACGTCCTGACTTTC. Its protein is CASGGTGGFSGANVLTF. V is TRBV12-3 or TRBV12-4 and J is TRBJ2-6; TRBD1 matches 9 bases. Germline trimming cut 8 bases from V and 1 base from J; bases unmatched to any gene: 9. The CDR3 is 17 amino acids.

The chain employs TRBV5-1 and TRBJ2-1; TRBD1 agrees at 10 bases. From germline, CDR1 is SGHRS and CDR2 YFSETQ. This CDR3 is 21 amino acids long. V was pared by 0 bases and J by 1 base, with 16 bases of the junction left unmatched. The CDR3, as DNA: TGCGCCAGCAGCTTGGGGCTGACAGGGGGCGCAGGCGGGAGGTCCTACAATGAGCAGTTCTTC. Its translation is CASSLGLTGGAGGRSYNEQFF.

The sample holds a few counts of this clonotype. CDR3 loop: CSVVMDRGFRNTEAFF. CDR3 nucleotide sequence: TGCAGCGTTGTAATGGACAGGGGCTTTAGGAACACTGAAGCTTTCTTT. This rearrangement joins TRBV29-1 to TRBJ1-1; TRBD1 agrees at 9 bases. After removal of 4 bases from V and 1 base from J, the junction contained 10 bases not matched to a gene. Germline CDR1 and CDR2: SQVTM and ANQGSEA. This CDR3 comprises 16 residues. Based on the CDR3 plus reference TRBV29-1 and TRBJ1-1, the full variable domain is SAVISQKPSRDICQRGTSLTIQCQVDSQVTMMFWYRQQPGQSLTLIATANQGSEATYESGFVIDKFPISRPNLTFSTLTVSNMSPEDSSIYLCSVVMDRGFRNTEAFFGQGTRLTVV.

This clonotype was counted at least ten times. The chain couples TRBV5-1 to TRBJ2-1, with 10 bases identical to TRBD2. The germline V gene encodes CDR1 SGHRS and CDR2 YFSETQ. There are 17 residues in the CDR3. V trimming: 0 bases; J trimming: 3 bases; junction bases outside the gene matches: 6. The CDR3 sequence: CASSLGVAGGLYNEQFF. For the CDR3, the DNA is TGCGCCAGCAGCTTGGGCGTAGCGGGGGGACTCTACAATGAGCAGTTCTTC. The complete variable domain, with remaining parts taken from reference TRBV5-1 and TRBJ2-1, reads KAGVTQTPRYLIKTRGQQVTLSCSPISGHRSVSWYQQTPGQGLQFLFEYFSETQRNKGNFPGRFSGRQFSNSRSEMNVSTLELGDSALYLCASSLGVAGGLYNEQFFGPGTRLTVL.

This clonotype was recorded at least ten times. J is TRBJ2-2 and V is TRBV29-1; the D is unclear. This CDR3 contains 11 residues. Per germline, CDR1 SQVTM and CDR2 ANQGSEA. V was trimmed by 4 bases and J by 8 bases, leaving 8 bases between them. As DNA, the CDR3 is TGCAGCGTTGGTCTCGTGGGGGAGCTGTTTTTT. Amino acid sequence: CSVGLVGELFF.

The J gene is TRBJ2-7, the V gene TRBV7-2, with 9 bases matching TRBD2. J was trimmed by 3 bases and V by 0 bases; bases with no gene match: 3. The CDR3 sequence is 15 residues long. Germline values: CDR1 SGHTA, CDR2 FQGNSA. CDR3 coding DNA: TGTGCCAGCAGCTTAGCTGCGGGAGGGAGCTACGAGCAGTACTTC. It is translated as CASSLAAGGSYEQYF.

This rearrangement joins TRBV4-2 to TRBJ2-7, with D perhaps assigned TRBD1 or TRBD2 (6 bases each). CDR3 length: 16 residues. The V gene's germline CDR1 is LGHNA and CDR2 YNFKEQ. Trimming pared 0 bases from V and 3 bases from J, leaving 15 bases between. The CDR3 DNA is TGTGCCAGCAGCCAAGAGGGGGGCGTGTTCAGCTACGAGCAGTACTTC. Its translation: CASSQEGGVFSYEQYF.

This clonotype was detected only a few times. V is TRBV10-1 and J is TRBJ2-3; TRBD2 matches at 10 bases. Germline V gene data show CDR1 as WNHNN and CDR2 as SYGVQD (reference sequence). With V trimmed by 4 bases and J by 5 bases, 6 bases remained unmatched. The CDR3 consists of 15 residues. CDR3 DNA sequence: TGCGCCAGCAGTGGGACTAGCGGCATAGGAGATACGCAGTATTTT. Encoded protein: CASSGTSGIGDTQYF.

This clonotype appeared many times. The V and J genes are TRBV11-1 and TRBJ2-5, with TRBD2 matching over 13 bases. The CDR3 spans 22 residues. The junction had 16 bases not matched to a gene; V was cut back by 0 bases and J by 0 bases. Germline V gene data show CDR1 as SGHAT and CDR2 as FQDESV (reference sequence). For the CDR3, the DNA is TGTGCCAGCAGCTTAGCGATCCGTCCTACTAGCGGGGGGGCTCGGGACCAAGAGACCCAGTACTTC. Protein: CASSLAIRPTSGGARDQETQYF.

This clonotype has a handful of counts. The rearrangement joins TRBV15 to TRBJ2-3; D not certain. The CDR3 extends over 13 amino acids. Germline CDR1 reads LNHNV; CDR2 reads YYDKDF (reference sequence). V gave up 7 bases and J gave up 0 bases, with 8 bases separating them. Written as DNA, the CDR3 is TGTGCCACCAACCCAACTAGCACAGATACGCAGTATTTT. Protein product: CATNPTSTDTQYF.

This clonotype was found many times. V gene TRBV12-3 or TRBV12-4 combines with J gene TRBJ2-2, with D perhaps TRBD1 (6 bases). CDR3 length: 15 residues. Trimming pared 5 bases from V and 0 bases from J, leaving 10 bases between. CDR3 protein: CASSLGQSNTGELFF. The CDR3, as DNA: TGTGCCAGCAGTCTAGGACAGTCGAACACCGGGGAGCTGTTTTTT.

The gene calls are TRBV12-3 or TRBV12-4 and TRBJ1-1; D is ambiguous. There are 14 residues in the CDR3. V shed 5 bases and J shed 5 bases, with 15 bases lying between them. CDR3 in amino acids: CASSTPGRETEAFF. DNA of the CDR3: TGTGCCAGCAGTACCCCCGGCCGAGAGACTGAAGCTTTCTTT.

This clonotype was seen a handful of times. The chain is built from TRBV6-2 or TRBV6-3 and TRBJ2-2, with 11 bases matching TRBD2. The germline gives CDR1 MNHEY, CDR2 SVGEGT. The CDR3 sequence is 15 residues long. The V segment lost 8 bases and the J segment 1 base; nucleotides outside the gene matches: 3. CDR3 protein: CASATSGRNTGELFF. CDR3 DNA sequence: TGTGCCAGCGCCACTAGCGGGAGGAACACCGGGGAGCTGTTTTTT.

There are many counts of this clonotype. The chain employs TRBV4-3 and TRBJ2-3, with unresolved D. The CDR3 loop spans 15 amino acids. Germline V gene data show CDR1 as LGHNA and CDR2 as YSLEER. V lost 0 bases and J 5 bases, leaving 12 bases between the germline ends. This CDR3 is CASSQESSWGDTQYF. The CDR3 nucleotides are TGCGCCAGCAGCCAAGAATCGAGTTGGGGAGATACGCAGTATTTT.

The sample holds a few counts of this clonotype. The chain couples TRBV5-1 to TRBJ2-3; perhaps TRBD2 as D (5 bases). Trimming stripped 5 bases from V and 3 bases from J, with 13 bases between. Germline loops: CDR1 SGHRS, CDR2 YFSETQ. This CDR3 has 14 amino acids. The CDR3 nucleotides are TGCGCCAGCAGAATTGACGGGGTAACAGATACGCAGTATTTT. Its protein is CASRIDGVTDTQYF.

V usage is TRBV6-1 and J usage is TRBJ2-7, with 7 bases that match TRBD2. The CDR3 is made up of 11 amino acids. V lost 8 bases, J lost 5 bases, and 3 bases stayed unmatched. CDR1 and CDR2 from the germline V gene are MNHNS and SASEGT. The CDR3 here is CASGLGDEQYF. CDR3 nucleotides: TGTGCCAGCGGACTAGGCGACGAGCAGTACTTC.

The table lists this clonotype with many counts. CDR3: CASSLGTGPLNQPQHF. The CDR3 nucleotides read TGTGCCAGCAGCTTAGGGACAGGACCCCTCAATCAGCCCCAGCATTTT. This chain links TRBV7-9 with TRBJ1-5; TRBD1 matches at 7 bases. The germline V gene encodes CDR1 SEHNR and CDR2 FQNEAQ (reference sequence). This CDR3 is built from 16 residues. V shed 1 base, J shed 3 bases, and the junction held 6 bases outside the gene matches.